The rows below give T cell receptor beta chains drawn from one sample of a study of T cells after yellow fever vaccination. One entry per CDR3 protein results from TCRdb running MiXCR on the 5' RACE reads. The sample lists 150,000 to 200,000 distinct CDR3 sequences, approximately 6.2% occurring once. Material: CD4+ T cells sorted from PBMCs, obtained on the day of the first yellow fever vaccination. Every receptor here comes from a man between 18 and 35 years old who received the YFV17D yellow fever vaccine. CDR3s leave out the opening cysteine and the closing phenylalanine or tryptophan. Fields, in order: J gene, CDR3 length, D gene, V gene, CDR3 protein. The D gene is left open where the match is weak.

j_gene: TRBJ2-5; len: 12; d_gene: .; v_gene: TRBV20-1; CDR3aa: SATLVNSQETQY
j_gene: TRBJ2-3; len: 9; d_gene: .; v_gene: TRBV10-3; CDR3aa: ATQGTDTQY
j_gene: TRBJ1-4; len: 12; d_gene: .; v_gene: TRBV28; CDR3aa: ASSPDTYNEKLF
j_gene: TRBJ2-7; len: 12; d_gene: TRBD2; v_gene: TRBV7-8; CDR3aa: ASTRIAGGDGQY
j_gene: TRBJ1-6; len: 10; d_gene: .; v_gene: TRBV18; CDR3aa: ASSNKDSPLH
j_gene: TRBJ2-7; len: 11; d_gene: TRBD1; v_gene: TRBV29-1; CDR3aa: SVEGTGSGEQY
j_gene: TRBJ1-4; len: 10; d_gene: .; v_gene: TRBV28; CDR3aa: ATQAREEKLF
j_gene: TRBJ1-1; len: 11; d_gene: .; v_gene: TRBV30; CDR3aa: AWSVGQNTEAF
j_gene: TRBJ2-2; len: 10; d_gene: .; v_gene: TRBV5-1; CDR3aa: ASSRVAGELF
j_gene: TRBJ2-2; len: 14; d_gene: .; v_gene: TRBV12-3/TRBV12-4; CDR3aa: ASGDPGHRNTGELF
j_gene: TRBJ2-5; len: 13; d_gene: TRBD2; v_gene: TRBV28; CDR3aa: ASSISTSGQETQY
j_gene: TRBJ2-5; len: 14; d_gene: TRBD2; v_gene: TRBV5-1; CDR3aa: ASSLPSGGYQETQY
j_gene: TRBJ2-7; len: 13; d_gene: TRBD1; v_gene: TRBV5-1; CDR3aa: ASSVGDRDANEQY
j_gene: TRBJ2-5; len: 12; d_gene: .; v_gene: TRBV5-1; CDR3aa: ASSSQGVGETQY
j_gene: TRBJ2-3; len: 7; d_gene: .; v_gene: TRBV29-1; CDR3aa: SVGGTQY
j_gene: TRBJ1-6; len: 13; d_gene: .; v_gene: TRBV7-2; CDR3aa: ASSLASRGNSPLH
j_gene: TRBJ2-1; len: 12; d_gene: TRBD2; v_gene: TRBV7-8; CDR3aa: ASTTGGGLREQF
j_gene: TRBJ2-1; len: 12; d_gene: TRBD1; v_gene: TRBV12-3/TRBV12-4; CDR3aa: VSSFRTGVNEQF
j_gene: TRBJ2-2; len: 14; d_gene: .; v_gene: TRBV6-5; CDR3aa: ASSYSRLANTGELF
j_gene: TRBJ1-1; len: 12; d_gene: TRBD1; v_gene: TRBV28; CDR3aa: ASSLPQQGTEAF
j_gene: TRBJ1-2; len: 12; d_gene: .; v_gene: TRBV12-3/TRBV12-4; CDR3aa: ASTRGGRVYGYT
j_gene: TRBJ2-7; len: 13; d_gene: TRBD2; v_gene: TRBV5-5; CDR3aa: ASSLAGGMYDEQY
j_gene: TRBJ2-1; len: 12; d_gene: TRBD2; v_gene: TRBV9; CDR3aa: ASTGGITYNEQF
j_gene: TRBJ1-2; len: 12; d_gene: TRBD1; v_gene: TRBV20-1; CDR3aa: SASTAGGGHGYT
j_gene: TRBJ1-1; len: 12; d_gene: .; v_gene: TRBV4-2; CDR3aa: ASSQDFGRTEAF
j_gene: TRBJ2-1; len: 15; d_gene: .; v_gene: TRBV5-4; CDR3aa: ASSLGKWVRIQNEQF
j_gene: TRBJ2-2; len: 14; d_gene: .; v_gene: TRBV7-2; CDR3aa: ASSLDGGANTGELF
j_gene: TRBJ1-5; len: 16; d_gene: TRBD1; v_gene: TRBV20-1; CDR3aa: SAKNRDRATYSNQPQH
j_gene: TRBJ1-1; len: 11; d_gene: TRBD1; v_gene: TRBV12-3/TRBV12-4; CDR3aa: ASSSNRGIGAF
j_gene: TRBJ2-1; len: 12; d_gene: .; v_gene: TRBV12-3/TRBV12-4; CDR3aa: ASSTTRGLYEQF
j_gene: TRBJ1-6; len: 14; d_gene: .; v_gene: TRBV5-4; CDR3aa: ASSAGLTGSWAPLH
j_gene: TRBJ1-1; len: 13; d_gene: .; v_gene: TRBV5-1; CDR3aa: ASSLGTFMNTEAF
j_gene: TRBJ2-3; len: 11; d_gene: .; v_gene: TRBV20-1; CDR3aa: SAPGLARDTQY
j_gene: TRBJ1-4; len: 11; d_gene: .; v_gene: TRBV20-1; CDR3aa: SAFYRFGEKLF
j_gene: TRBJ1-2; len: 11; d_gene: .; v_gene: TRBV7-6; CDR3aa: ASSLSREYGYT
j_gene: TRBJ1-1; len: 10; d_gene: .; v_gene: TRBV11-2; CDR3aa: ASSLYRTEAF
j_gene: TRBJ2-3; len: 13; d_gene: .; v_gene: TRBV12-3/TRBV12-4; CDR3aa: ASSFGEKLPDTQY
j_gene: TRBJ2-1; len: 10; d_gene: .; v_gene: TRBV5-1; CDR3aa: ASYRVEGEQF